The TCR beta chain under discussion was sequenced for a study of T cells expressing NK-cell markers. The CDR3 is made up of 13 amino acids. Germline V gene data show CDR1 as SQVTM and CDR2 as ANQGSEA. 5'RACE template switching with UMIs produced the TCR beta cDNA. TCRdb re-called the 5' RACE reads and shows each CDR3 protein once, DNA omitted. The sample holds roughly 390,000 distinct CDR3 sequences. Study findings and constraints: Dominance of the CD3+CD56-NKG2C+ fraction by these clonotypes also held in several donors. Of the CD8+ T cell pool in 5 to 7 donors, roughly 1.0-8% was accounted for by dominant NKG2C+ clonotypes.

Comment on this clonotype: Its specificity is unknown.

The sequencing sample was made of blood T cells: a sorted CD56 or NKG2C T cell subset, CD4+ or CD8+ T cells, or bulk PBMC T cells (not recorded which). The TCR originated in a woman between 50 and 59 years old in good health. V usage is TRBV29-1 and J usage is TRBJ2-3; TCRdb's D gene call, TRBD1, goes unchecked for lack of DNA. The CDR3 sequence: CSVFQGSADTQYF.